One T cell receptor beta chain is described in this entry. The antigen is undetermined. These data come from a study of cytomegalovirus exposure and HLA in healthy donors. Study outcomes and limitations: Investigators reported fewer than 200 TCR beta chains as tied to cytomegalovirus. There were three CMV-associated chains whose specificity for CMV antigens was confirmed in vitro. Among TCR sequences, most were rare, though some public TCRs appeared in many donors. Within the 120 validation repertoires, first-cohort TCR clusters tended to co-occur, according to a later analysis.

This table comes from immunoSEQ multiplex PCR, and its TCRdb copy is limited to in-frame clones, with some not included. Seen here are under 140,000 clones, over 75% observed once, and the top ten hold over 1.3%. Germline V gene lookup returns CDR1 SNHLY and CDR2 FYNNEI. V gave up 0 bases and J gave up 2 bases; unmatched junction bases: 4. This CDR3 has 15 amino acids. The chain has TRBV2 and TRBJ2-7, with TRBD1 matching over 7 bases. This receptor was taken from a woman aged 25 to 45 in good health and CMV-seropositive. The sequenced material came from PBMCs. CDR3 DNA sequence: TGTGCCAGCAGTGAAGCGGTGCAGGGGGCCTACGAGCAGTACTTC. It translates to CASSEAVQGAYEQYF.